Shown below are 31 T cell receptor beta chains from a single sample sequenced in a study of T-cell reconstitution after alpha-beta-depleted transplantation in children (dated by TCRdb to the mid-2010s). Interpreted using the paper, the treatment or condition label stands for: allogeneic hematopoietic cell transplantation with graft depleted of TCRalphabeta T cells and CD19 B cells. The library relied on PCR. Sequencing used an Illumina HiSeq 2500. To normalize quantification of the TCRbeta repertoire, the TCR libraries were built with molecular barcoding that relied on unique molecular identifiers. TCRdb trimmed public reads at Q25 via fastp, called clones via MiXCR and kept in-frame beta chains. Rows are combined by CDR3 protein, so each entry shows the most common genes and DNA. The sample data list roughly 200,000 distinct CDR3 sequences, and approximately 11% of these were observed just once. Clones ranked in the top ten supply roughly 30% of the sample.

The sequencing here drew on PBMCs, taken before TCRalphabeta/CD19-depleted stem cell transplant. Receptor source: a child under two years old with acute myeloid leukemia, due to receive a stem cell transplant.

This clonotype was picked up many times. This chain connects TRBV20-1 to TRBJ1-2, with a possible D match to TRBD1 (5 bases). The germline gives CDR1 DFQATT, CDR2 SNEGSKA (reference sequence). The CDR3 loop spans 16 amino acids. Trimming took 0 bases from V and 2 from J, leaving 16 bases between them. CDR3: CSARDDSLMSNYGYTF. The CDR3 DNA sequence: TGCAGTGCTAGAGATGACAGCCTTATGAGCAACTATGGCTACACCTTC.

This clonotype was seen a handful of times. V usage is TRBV12-3 or TRBV12-4 and J usage is TRBJ1-5; 11 bases agree with TRBD1. The CDR3 runs to 14 residues. Trimming at V came to 5 bases and at J to 4 bases, leaving 1 base not matched to a gene. This CDR3 reads CASSGTGGNQPQHF. The CDR3 nucleotides read TGTGCCAGCAGTGGGACAGGGGGGAATCAGCCCCAGCATTTT.

This clonotype came up many times. This chain connects TRBV5-1 to TRBJ2-1; perhaps TRBD2 as D (6 bases). Germline-derived CDR1 and CDR2 are SGHRS and YFSETQ. The V gene lost 3 bases and the J gene lost 4 bases, with 20 bases spanning the gap. This CDR3 is built from 17 residues. The DNA of the CDR3 is TGCGCCAGCAGCTCCTATCCTCTAGCGCCTCCTTACAATGAGCAGTTCTTC. Translating it yields CASSSYPLAPPYNEQFF.

The CDR3: CASSPEVGSNYGYTF. Written as DNA, the CDR3 is TGTGCCAGCTCACCAGAGGTGGGCTCTAACTATGGCTACACCTTC. This chain connects TRBV18 to TRBJ1-2; D uncertain. V was shortened by 2 bases and J by 0 bases, with 10 bases between the two germline ends. Germline V lookup: CDR1 KGHSH, CDR2 LQKENI. This CDR3 has 15 residues.

This clonotype was observed at least ten times. The chain links TRBV7-9 to TRBJ2-7, with D perhaps matching TRBD1 (6 bases). V lost 5 bases and J 13 bases, leaving 18 bases between the germline ends. CDR3 length equals 12 residues. Per germline, CDR1 SEHNR and CDR2 FQNEAQ (reference sequence). CDR3 DNA sequence: TGTGCCAGCAGCCTCCGGGACACGGGTAATTACTTC. Protein sequence: CASSLRDTGNYF.

The rearrangement uses TRBV6-1 and TRBJ2-1; D perhaps matches TRBD2 (6 bases). CDR1 MNHNS and CDR2 SASEGT come from the germline V gene. This CDR3 has 16 amino acids. Trimming left V 6 bases short and J 4 bases short, with 19 bases between. CDR3 amino acids: CASSNKPGLPYNEQFF. DNA of the CDR3: TGTGCCAGCAGCAATAAACCGGGACTTCCATACAATGAGCAGTTCTTC.

This clonotype was counted at least ten times. The rearrangement uses TRBV5-1 and TRBJ2-1, with a tentative D call TRBD2 (6 bases). Germline V gene data show CDR1 as SGHRS and CDR2 as YFSETQ. Trimming left V 3 bases short and J 3 bases short, with 19 bases between. The CDR3 spans 17 residues. The CDR3 here is CASSSTLGGSNYNEQFF. CDR3 coding DNA: TGCGCCAGCAGCTCGACCCTTGGAGGGAGTAACTACAATGAGCAGTTCTTC.

This clonotype was recorded many times. This chain uses TRBV29-1 with TRBJ2-2; 9 bases align to TRBD2. CDR3 length: 17 residues. V lost 3 bases and J lost 3; bases outside the gene matches: 11. CDR1 and CDR2 (germline): SQVTM, ANQGSEA. The CDR3 nucleotides are TGCAGCGTTGAGCGTGTAGCGGGGGACCCGTACACCGGGGAGCTGTTTTTT. It yields the protein CSVERVAGDPYTGELFF.

Points on this clonotype: This clone may be a read error of a much larger clone one base away. The rearrangement joins TRBV2 to TRBJ2-3; D is possibly TRBD2 (6 bases). The germline V gene has CDR1 SNHLY and CDR2 FYNNEI. This CDR3 contains 16 residues. V gave up 0 bases and J gave up 4 bases, with 14 bases separating them. The CDR3 DNA reads TGTGCCAGCAGTGAAGCTCTAGCGTTGGCGGCAGATACGCAGTATTTT. Its translation is CASSEALALAADTQYF.

This clonotype was detected ten times or more. J is TRBJ1-4 and V is TRBV5-1; no reliable D call. The CDR3 loop spans 15 amino acids. Trimming stripped 0 bases from V and 0 bases from J, with 6 bases between. Looked up from germline, CDR1 is SGHRS and CDR2 is YFSETQ. DNA of the CDR3: TGCGCCAGCAGCTTGGACGGTGCAACTAATGAAAAACTGTTTTTT. As protein: CASSLDGATNEKLFF.

This clonotype was found many times. CDR3 nucleotides: TGTGCCAGCAGCCACACGCGGGTGATGGACTATGGCTACACCTTC. Encoded protein: CASSHTRVMDYGYTF. The chain has TRBV3-1 and TRBJ1-2; D is undetermined. This CDR3 is 15 amino acids long. Germline lookup yields CDR1 LGHDT and CDR2 YNNKEL (reference sequence). The V gene lost 3 bases and the J gene lost 3 bases, with 14 bases spanning the gap.

The rearrangement links TRBV20-1 to TRBJ2-1, with no clear D. This CDR3 is built from 16 residues. The germline gives CDR1 DFQATT, CDR2 SNEGSKA (reference sequence). Between the trimmed V and J ends, which lost 4 bases and 0 bases, there was a span of 16 bases. The CDR3 DNA reads as TGCAGTGCTAAAGATCGGTCGAAGAGCTCCTACAATGAGCAGTTCTTC. Translation: CSAKDRSKSSYNEQFF.

This clonotype was seen repeatedly, ten times or more. The J gene is TRBJ2-2, the V gene TRBV7-9; D call uncertain. CDR1 and CDR2 (germline): SEHNR, FQNEAQ (reference sequence). The CDR3 has 12 residues. V dropped 1 base and J dropped 14 bases, with 11 bases sitting between them. CDR3 sequence: CASSLDVGNLFF. In nucleotides, the CDR3 is TGTGCCAGCAGCTTAGATGTGGGGAACCTGTTTTTT. Full variable domain (remainder filled in from reference TRBV7-9 and TRBJ2-2): DTGVSQNPRHKITKRGQNVTFRCDPISEHNRLYWYRQTLGQGPEFLTYFQNEAQLEKSRLLSDRFSAERPKGSFSTLEIQRTEQGDSAMYLCASSLDVGNLFFGEGSRLTVL.

This clonotype was seen at least ten times. This chain joins TRBV29-1 and TRBJ2-3, with D hard to call. The CDR3 runs to 15 residues. V was clipped by 5 bases and J by 2 bases, with 17 bases between them. CDR1 is SQVTM, CDR2 ANQGSEA, per germline. CDR3 in amino acids: CSVCSGVPPTDTQYF. In nucleotides, the CDR3 is TGCAGCGTTTGTAGTGGGGTGCCGCCCACAGATACGCAGTATTTT.

This clonotype was picked up many times. The rearrangement uses TRBV12-3 or TRBV12-4 and TRBJ2-7; D is perhaps TRBD1 (6 bases). The length of the CDR3 is 16 residues. Trimming removed 3 bases at V and 0 bases at J, with 15 bases between. The CDR3 DNA sequence: TGTGCCAGCAGTTTTTCGTACAGGGTGAGCTCCTACGAGCAGTACTTC. Encoded protein: CASSFSYRVSSYEQYF.

This clonotype was recorded at least ten times. The gene calls are TRBV5-1 and TRBJ2-7; D perhaps matches TRBD2 (5 bases). The CDR3 length is 11 residues. Trimming cost V 6 bases and J 3 bases, with 7 bases left between them. Germline CDR1 and CDR2: SGHRS and YFSETQ. The CDR3 DNA sequence: TGCGCCAGCAACGGGGTCTACGAGCAGTACTTC. It specifies CASNGVYEQYF. Full variable domain (missing parts from reference TRBV5-1 and TRBJ2-7): KAGVTQTPRYLIKTRGQQVTLSCSPISGHRSVSWYQQTPGQGLQFLFEYFSETQRNKGNFPGRFSGRQFSNSRSEMNVSTLELGDSALYLCASNGVYEQYFGPGTRLTVT.

The V and J genes are TRBV19 and TRBJ1-5, with 7 bases that match TRBD1. The length of the CDR3 is 14 residues. Germline CDR1 and CDR2: LNHDA and SQIVND (reference sequence). With V trimmed by 7 bases and J by 5 bases, 8 bases remained unmatched. The CDR3 spells CASTTGQADQPQHF. The DNA of the CDR3 is TGTGCCAGTACAACCGGACAGGCGGATCAGCCCCAGCATTTT.

Many counts were recorded for this clonotype. The rearrangement links TRBV11-2 to TRBJ2-1, with 8 nucleotides matching TRBD2. The CDR3 spans 13 residues. Trimming took 3 bases from V and 9 from J; bases not matched to a gene: 4. Germline lookup yields CDR1 SGHAT and CDR2 FQNNGV. CDR3 region: CASSFTGGGEQFF. CDR3 sequence (DNA): TGTGCCAGCAGCTTCACGGGAGGGGGTGAGCAGTTCTTC.

In its sample, this clonotype was seen many times. This chain joins TRBV7-2 and TRBJ1-3, with 10 positions matching TRBD1. With V trimmed by 7 bases and J by 3 bases, 3 bases remained unmatched. This CDR3 has 14 amino acids. CDR1 and CDR2 from the germline V gene are SGHTA and FQGNSA. CDR3 amino acids: CASTDRGRGNTIYF. Written as DNA, the CDR3 is TGTGCCAGCACCGACAGGGGGCGTGGAAACACCATATATTTT. Looking up the rest from reference TRBV7-2 and TRBJ1-3 gives the full variable domain: GAGVSQSPSNKVTEKGKDVELRCDPISGHTALYWYRQSLGQGLEFLIYFQGNSAPDKSGLPSDRFSAERTGGSVSTLTIQRTQQEDSAVYLCASTDRGRGNTIYFGEGSWLTVV.

Many counts were recorded for this clonotype. The rearrangement joins TRBV29-1 to TRBJ1-6; D gene uncertain. The CDR3 loop spans 14 amino acids. The germline CDR1 and CDR2 sequences are SQVTM and ANQGSEA. With 1 base removed from V and 7 bases from J, the gap between germline ends came to 11 bases. The CDR3 sequence is CSVEAEGRNSPLHF. CDR3 sequence (DNA): TGCAGCGTTGAAGCCGAGGGAAGAAATTCACCCCTCCACTTT.

In its sample, this clonotype was seen many times. This chain connects TRBV20-1 to TRBJ2-3, with TRBD2 matching 14 bases. CDR3 size: 15 residues. Germline V lookup: CDR1 DFQATT, CDR2 SNEGSKA (reference sequence). CDR3 sequence: CSPGTSGRVTDTQYF. CDR3 nucleotide sequence: TGCTCCCCCGGGACTAGCGGGAGAGTCACAGATACGCAGTATTTT.

This clonotype was counted a few times. The rearrangement uses TRBV28 and TRBJ2-1; 7 positions match TRBD2. Germline-derived CDR1 and CDR2 are MDHEN and SYDVKM. Unmatched junction bases numbered 12, after V lost 7 bases and J lost 6 bases. The CDR3 has 15 amino acids. CDR3 loop: CASTRPRRETNEQFF. The CDR3 nucleotides read TGTGCCAGCACGCGACCCAGGCGGGAGACCAATGAGCAGTTCTTC. Variable domain in full (rest from reference TRBV28 and TRBJ2-1): DVKVTQSSRYLVKRTGEKVFLECVQDMDHENMFWYRQDPGLGLRLIYFSYDVKMKEKGDIPEGYSVSREKKERFSLILESASTNQTSMYLCASTRPRRETNEQFFGPGTRLTVL.

This clonotype appeared many times. The V gene is TRBV5-8, the J gene TRBJ2-1; 7 bases map to TRBD2. The trim removed 1 base at V and 5 bases at J, leaving 3 bases unmatched. CDR1 is SGHTS, CDR2 YDEGEE, per germline. The CDR3 is 14 amino acids. DNA of the CDR3: TGTGCCAGCAGCTTGATGCGGGGGAACAATGAGCAGTTCTTC. Protein product: CASSLMRGNNEQFF.

This clonotype was seen repeatedly, ten times or more. Sequence at one end of the junction differs from germline and may be a read error. This chain links TRBV20-1 with TRBJ1-1, with D uncertain. This CDR3 contains 13 residues. Germline lookup yields CDR1 DFQATT and CDR2 SNEGSKA (reference sequence). The CDR3 nucleotides read TGCAGTGCTAGGGCGGCTCTGAATACTGAAGCTTTCTTT. Translation: CSARAALNTEAFF.

This clonotype was observed at least ten times. The chain couples TRBV20-1 to TRBJ1-1; 8 nucleotides align to TRBD1. J gave up 1 base and V 6 bases, and 4 bases lay outside the gene matches. CDR1 and CDR2 (germline): DFQATT, SNEGSKA (reference sequence). This CDR3 has 13 amino acids. This CDR3 reads CSARTGPNTEAFF. As DNA, the CDR3 is TGCAGTGCCCGGACAGGGCCGAACACTGAAGCTTTCTTT.

There are many counts of this clonotype. The chain couples TRBV19 to TRBJ1-6; a weak D match, TRBD1 (5 bases). The CDR3 runs 12 residues. With 9 bases removed from V and 6 bases from J, the gap between germline ends came to 9 bases. Germline CDR1 is LNHDA and CDR2 is SQIVND (reference sequence). Here the CDR3 DNA reads TGTGCCAGCGGGACCGGTAATTCACCCCTCCACTTT. Amino acids: CASGTGNSPLHF.

This clonotype was recorded many times. The chain links TRBV29-1 to TRBJ2-2; D gene ambiguous. Germline V gives CDR1 SQVTM, CDR2 ANQGSEA. The length of the CDR3 is 13 residues. V was pared by 4 bases and J by 2 bases, with 8 bases between. DNA for the CDR3: TGCAGCGTTGCTAATATTAACACCGGGGAGCTGTTTTTT. It is translated as CSVANINTGELFF.

This clonotype was counted at least ten times. The chain joins TRBV19 to TRBJ2-7; 11 bases fit TRBD1. V lost 8 bases, J lost 7 bases, and 10 bases stayed unmatched. This CDR3 has 14 residues. Germline assignment: CDR1 LNHDA and CDR2 SQIVND (reference sequence). CDR3 region: CASWPGQGVFEQYF. As DNA, the CDR3 is TGTGCCAGTTGGCCGGGACAGGGGGTGTTTGAGCAGTACTTC.

This clonotype was recorded many times. The V and J genes are TRBV29-1 and TRBJ1-3, with D maybe TRBD1 (5 bases). The germline V and J ends were trimmed by 6 bases and 2 bases, with 14 bases remaining between them. CDR3 length: 14 amino acids. CDR1 is SQVTM and CDR2 is ANQGSEA in the germline V gene. In DNA, the CDR3 is TGCAGCGTGGGGCATGGGGGGGCTGGAAACACCATATATTTT. Its protein is CSVGHGGAGNTIYF.

This clonotype was found many times. The chain joins TRBV28 to TRBJ2-1; 15 nucleotides match TRBD2. The CDR3 totals 17 residues. The germline V gene encodes CDR1 MDHEN and CDR2 SYDVKM. V was pared by 7 bases and J by 7 bases, with 11 bases of the junction left unmatched. CDR3 residues: CASIIGGLAGGQNEQFF. For the CDR3, the DNA is TGTGCCAGCATCATAGGGGGACTAGCGGGAGGTCAAAATGAGCAGTTCTTC.

This clonotype was seen ten or more times. The chain employs TRBV28 and TRBJ1-1; maybe TRBD1 (5 bases). The CDR3 spans 13 residues. The V gene's germline CDR1 is MDHEN and CDR2 SYDVKM. V lost 1 base, J lost 12 bases, and 15 bases lay in between. The CDR3 loop reads CASSLSEGRRTFF. The CDR3 coding sequence is TGTGCCAGCAGTTTATCCGAGGGACGGAGAACTTTCTTT. The full variable domain, its missing parts supplied by reference TRBV28 and TRBJ1-1, is DVKVTQSSRYLVKRTGEKVFLECVQDMDHENMFWYRQDPGLGLRLIYFSYDVKMKEKGDIPEGYSVSREKKERFSLILESASTNQTSMYLCASSLSEGRRTFFGQGTRLTVV.